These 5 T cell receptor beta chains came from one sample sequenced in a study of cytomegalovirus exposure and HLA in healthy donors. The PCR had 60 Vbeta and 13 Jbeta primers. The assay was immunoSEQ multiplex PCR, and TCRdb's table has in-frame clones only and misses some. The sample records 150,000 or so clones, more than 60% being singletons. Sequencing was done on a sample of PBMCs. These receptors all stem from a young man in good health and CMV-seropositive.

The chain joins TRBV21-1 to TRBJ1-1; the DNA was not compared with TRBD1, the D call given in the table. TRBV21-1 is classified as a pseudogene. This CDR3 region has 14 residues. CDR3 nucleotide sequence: TGTGCCAGCAGCAAATCCACAGGGGGCCCTGAAGCTTTCTTT. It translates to CASSKSTGGPEAFF.

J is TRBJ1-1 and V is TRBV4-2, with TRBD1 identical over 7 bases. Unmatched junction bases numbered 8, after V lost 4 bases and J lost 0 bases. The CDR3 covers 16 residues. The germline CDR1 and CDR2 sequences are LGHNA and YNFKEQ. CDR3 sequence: CASSRATGTMNTEAFF. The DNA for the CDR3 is TGTGCCAGCAGCCGCGCGACAGGGACCATGAACACTGAAGCTTTCTTT.

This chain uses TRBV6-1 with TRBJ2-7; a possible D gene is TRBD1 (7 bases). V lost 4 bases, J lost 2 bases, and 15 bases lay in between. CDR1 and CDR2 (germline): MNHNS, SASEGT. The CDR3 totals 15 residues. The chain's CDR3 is CASSGRRGAPYEQYF. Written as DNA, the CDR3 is TGTGCCAGCAGTGGTCGCAGGGGGGCCCCCTACGAGCAGTACTTC.

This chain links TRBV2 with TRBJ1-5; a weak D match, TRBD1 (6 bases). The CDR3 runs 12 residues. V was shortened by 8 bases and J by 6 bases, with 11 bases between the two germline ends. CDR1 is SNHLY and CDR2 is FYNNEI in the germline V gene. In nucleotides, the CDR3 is TGTGCCAGCGATTGGGGGCCTCAGCCCCAGCATTTT. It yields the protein CASDWGPQPQHF.

CDR3 coding DNA: TGTGCCAGCACCCGGGAACGGGGAGAGGGCACTGAAGCTTTCTTT. It is translated as CASTRERGEGTEAFF. The rearrangement joins TRBV28 to TRBJ1-1; D not resolved. Germline-derived CDR1 and CDR2 are MDHEN and SYDVKM. V was clipped by 7 bases and J by 4 bases, with 19 bases between them. This CDR3 has 15 residues.